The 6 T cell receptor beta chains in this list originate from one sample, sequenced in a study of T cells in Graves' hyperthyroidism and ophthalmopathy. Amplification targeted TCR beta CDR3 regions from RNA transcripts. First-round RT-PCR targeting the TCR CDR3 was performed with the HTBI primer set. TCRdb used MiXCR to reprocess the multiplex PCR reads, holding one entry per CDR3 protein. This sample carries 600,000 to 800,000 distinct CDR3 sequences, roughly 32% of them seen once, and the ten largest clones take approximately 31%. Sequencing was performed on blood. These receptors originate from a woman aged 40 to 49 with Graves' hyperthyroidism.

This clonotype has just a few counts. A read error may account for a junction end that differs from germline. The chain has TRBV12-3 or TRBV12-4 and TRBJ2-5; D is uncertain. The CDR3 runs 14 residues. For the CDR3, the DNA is TGTGCCAGCAGTTACTCTAGGCGATTGGAGACCCAGTGCTTC. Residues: CASSYSRRLETQCF.

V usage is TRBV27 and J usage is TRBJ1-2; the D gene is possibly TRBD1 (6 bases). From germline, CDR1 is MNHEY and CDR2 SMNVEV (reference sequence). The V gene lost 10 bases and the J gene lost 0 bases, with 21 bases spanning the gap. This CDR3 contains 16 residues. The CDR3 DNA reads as TGTGCCACCAGAGGGGGAGACGCTTCGTCTAACTATGGCTACACCTTC. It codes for CATRGGDASSNYGYTF.

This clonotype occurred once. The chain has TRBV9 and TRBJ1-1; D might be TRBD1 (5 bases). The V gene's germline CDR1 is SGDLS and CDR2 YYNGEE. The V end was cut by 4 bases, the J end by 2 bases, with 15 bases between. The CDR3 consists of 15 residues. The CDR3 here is CASSPWGGENTEAFF. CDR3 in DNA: TGTGCCAGCAGCCCCTGGGGGGGAGAAAACACTGAAGCTTTCTTT. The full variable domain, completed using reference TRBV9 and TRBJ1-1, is DSGVTQTPKHLITATGQRVTLRCSPRSGDLSVYWYQQSLDQGLQFLIQYYNGEERAKGNILERFSAQQFPDLHSELNLSSLELGDSALYFCASSPWGGENTEAFFGQGTRLTVV.

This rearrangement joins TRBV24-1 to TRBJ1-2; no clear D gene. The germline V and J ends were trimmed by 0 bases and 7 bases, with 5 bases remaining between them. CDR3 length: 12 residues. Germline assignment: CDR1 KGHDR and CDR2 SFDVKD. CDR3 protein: CATSDLLGGYTF. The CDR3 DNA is TGTGCCACCAGTGATTTGTTGGGTGGCTACACCTTC.

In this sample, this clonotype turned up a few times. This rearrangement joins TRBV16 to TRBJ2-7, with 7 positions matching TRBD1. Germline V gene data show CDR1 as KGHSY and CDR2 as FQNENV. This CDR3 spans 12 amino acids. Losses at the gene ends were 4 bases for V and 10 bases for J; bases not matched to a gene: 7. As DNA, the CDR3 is TGTGCCAGCAGCCCAAACTACAGGGGACAGTACTTC. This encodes CASSPNYRGQYF.

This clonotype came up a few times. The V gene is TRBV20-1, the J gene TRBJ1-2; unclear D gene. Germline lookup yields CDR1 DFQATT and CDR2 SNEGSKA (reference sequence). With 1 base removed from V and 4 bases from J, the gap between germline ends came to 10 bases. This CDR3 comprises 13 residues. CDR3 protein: CSARAGPRYGYTF. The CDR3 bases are TGCAGTGCTAGAGCTGGACCGCGCTATGGCTACACCTTC.